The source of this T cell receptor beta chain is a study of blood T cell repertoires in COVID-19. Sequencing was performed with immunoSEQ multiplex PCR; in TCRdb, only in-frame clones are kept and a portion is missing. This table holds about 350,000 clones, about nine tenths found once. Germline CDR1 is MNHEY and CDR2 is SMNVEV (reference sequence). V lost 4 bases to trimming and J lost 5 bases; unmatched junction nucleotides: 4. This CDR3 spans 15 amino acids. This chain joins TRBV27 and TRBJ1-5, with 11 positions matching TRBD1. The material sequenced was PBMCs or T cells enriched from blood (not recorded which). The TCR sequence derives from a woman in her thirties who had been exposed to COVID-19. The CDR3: CASSWGQGGDQPQHF. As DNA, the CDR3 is TGTGCCAGCAGTTGGGGACAGGGGGGCGATCAGCCCCAGCATTTT.